This TCR beta chain was retrieved from a study of OX40 agonist ivuxolimab in advanced cancers. Per germline, CDR1 LGHNT and CDR2 FRNRAP. Trimming removed 0 bases from V and 7 bases from J, with 6 bases in between. The CDR3 is 13 amino acids. Repertoires were generated with immunoSEQ multiplex PCR, while TCRdb's copy carries only in-frame clones and drops some. The data show tens of thousands of clones, with about 92% seen just once and 14% held by the top ten. A remark on this clone: Its antigen is unknown.

Cycle 7 day 1, cycle 4 day 1, and baseline were the timepoints at which blood was sampled. Study-level results: Clonal expansion among partial responders at 0.1-3.0 mg/kg ranked near the lowest. Dosing at 0.1 to 3.0 mg/kg was accompanied by clonal expansion of CD4+ and CD8+ blood T cells by week 6.

This chain uses TRBV12-5 with TRBJ2-2; D call uncertain. This specimen was CD4+ or CD8+ T cells sorted from blood, taken in a trial of the OX40 agonist ivuxolimab. This TCR was recovered from an adult with an advanced solid tumor such as melanoma, head and neck, liver or kidney cancer. CDR3 region: CASGLVEYGELFF. The DNA for the CDR3 is TGTGCTAGTGGTTTGGTAGAGTACGGGGAGCTGTTTTTT.